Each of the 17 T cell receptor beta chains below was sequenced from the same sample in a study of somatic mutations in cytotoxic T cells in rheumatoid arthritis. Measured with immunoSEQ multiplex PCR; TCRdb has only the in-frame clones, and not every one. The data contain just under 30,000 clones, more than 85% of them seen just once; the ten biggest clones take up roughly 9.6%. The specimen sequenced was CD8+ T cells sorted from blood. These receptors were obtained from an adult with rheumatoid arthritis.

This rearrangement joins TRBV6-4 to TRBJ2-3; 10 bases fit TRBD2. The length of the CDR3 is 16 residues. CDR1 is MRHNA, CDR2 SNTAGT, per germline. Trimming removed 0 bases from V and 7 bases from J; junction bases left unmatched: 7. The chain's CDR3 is CASSDSRTSGPYTQYF. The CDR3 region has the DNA TGTGCCAGCAGTGACTCAAGGACTAGCGGACCGTATACGCAGTATTTT.

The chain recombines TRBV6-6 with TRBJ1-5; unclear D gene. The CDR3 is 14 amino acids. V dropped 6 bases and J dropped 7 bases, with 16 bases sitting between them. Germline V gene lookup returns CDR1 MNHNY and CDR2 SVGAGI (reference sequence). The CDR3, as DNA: TGTGCCAGCAGCCCTGACTCACGAGGACAGCCCCAGCATTTT. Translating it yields CASSPDSRGQPQHF.

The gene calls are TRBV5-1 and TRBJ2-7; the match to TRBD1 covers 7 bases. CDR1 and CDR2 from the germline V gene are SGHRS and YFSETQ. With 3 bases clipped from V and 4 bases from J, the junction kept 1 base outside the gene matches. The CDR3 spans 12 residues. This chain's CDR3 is CASSSTGYEQYF. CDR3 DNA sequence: TGCGCCAGCAGCTCGACAGGGTACGAGCAGTACTTC.

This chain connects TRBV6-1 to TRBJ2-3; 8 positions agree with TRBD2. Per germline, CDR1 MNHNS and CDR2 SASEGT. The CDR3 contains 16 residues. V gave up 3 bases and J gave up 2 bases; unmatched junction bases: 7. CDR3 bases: TGTGCCAGCAGTGAGTGGGGCGGGGGGCCCACAGATACGCAGTATTTT. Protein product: CASSEWGGGPTDTQYF.

The chain's CDR3 is CASSVGGWETNTGELFF. CDR3 in DNA: TGTGCCAGCAGCGTAGGAGGGTGGGAAACGAACACCGGGGAGCTGTTTTTT. The chain has TRBV9 and TRBJ2-2; D is possibly TRBD2 (5 bases). V lost 0 bases and J lost 0, with 12 bases in between. This CDR3 is 17 amino acids long. In germline, CDR1 is SGDLS, CDR2 YYNGEE. The full variable domain, rest sourced from reference TRBV9 and TRBJ2-2, is DSGVTQTPKHLITATGQRVTLRCSPRSGDLSVYWYQQSLDQGLQFLIQYYNGEERAKGNILERFSAQQFPDLHSELNLSSLELGDSALYFCASSVGGWETNTGELFFGEGSRLTVL.

CDR3 in DNA: TGTGCCAGCAGCATGACAACAGAGACTCTCTCAACTAATGAAAAACTGTTTTTT. This gives the protein CASSMTTETLSTNEKLFF. The chain couples TRBV7-6 to TRBJ1-4, with D hard to call. The germline V gene has CDR1 SGHVS and CDR2 FNYEAQ. The length of the CDR3 is 18 residues. V was pared by 5 bases and J by 0 bases, with 19 bases between.

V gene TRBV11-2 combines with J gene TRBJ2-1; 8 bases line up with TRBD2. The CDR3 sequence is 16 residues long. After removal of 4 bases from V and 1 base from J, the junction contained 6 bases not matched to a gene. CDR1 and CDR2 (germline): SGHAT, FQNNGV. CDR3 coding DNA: TGTGCCAGCAGCTCTTCTAGCGGGTGGTCCTACAATGAGCAGTTCTTC. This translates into CASSSSSGWSYNEQFF.

CDR3 region: CASSVGISGTYEQYF. The CDR3, as DNA: TGTGCCAGCAGCGTAGGCATTAGCGGTACCTACGAGCAGTACTTC. The chain carries TRBV9 and TRBJ2-7; TRBD2 is a possible D gene (6 bases). The germline V gene has CDR1 SGDLS and CDR2 YYNGEE. Trimming shortened V by 0 bases and J by 2 bases, and 12 bases separated the two germline ends. CDR3 length: 15 amino acids.

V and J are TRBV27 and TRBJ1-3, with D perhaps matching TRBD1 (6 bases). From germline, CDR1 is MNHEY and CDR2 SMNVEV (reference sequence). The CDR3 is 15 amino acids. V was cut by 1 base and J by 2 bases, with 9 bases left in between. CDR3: CASSLFRGPGNTIYF. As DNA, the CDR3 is TGTGCCAGCAGTTTATTCAGGGGACCTGGAAACACCATATATTTT.

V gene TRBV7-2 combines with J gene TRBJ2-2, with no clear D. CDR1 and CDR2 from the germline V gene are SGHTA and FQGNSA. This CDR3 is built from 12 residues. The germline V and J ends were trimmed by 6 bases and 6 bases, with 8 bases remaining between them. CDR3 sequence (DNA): TGTGCCAGCAGTCTTTTGCCCGGGGAGCTGTTTTTT. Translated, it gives CASSLLPGELFF.

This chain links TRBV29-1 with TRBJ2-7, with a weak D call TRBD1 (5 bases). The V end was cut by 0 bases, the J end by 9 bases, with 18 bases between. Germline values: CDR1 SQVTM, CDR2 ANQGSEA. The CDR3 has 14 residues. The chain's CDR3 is CSVEDGQGNGLQYF. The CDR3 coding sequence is TGCAGCGTTGAAGACGGGCAGGGTAATGGCTTGCAGTACTTC.

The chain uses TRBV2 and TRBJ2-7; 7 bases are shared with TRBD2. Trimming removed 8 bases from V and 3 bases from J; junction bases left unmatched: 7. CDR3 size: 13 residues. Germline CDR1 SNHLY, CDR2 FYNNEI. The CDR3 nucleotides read TGTGCCAGCGAGCAGCCGGGAGGCTACGAGCAGTACTTC. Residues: CASEQPGGYEQYF.

CDR3 coding DNA: TGTGCCAGCAGCACTAGCGGGAACACCGGGGAGCTGTTTTTT. Translating gives CASSTSGNTGELFF. V gene TRBV7-9 combines with J gene TRBJ2-2, with 8 bases matching TRBD2. Trimming cost V 5 bases and J 1 base; bases outside gene matches: 0. The CDR3 length is 14 residues. The germline CDR1 and CDR2 sequences are SEHNR and FQNEAQ (reference sequence).

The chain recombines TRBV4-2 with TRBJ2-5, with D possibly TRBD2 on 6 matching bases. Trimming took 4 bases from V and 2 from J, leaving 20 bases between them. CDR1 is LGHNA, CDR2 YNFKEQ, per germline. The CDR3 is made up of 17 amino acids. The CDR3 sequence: CASSPLKTGAKQETQYF. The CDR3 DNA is TGTGCCAGCAGCCCCCTTAAGACGGGAGCAAAACAAGAGACCCAGTACTTC.

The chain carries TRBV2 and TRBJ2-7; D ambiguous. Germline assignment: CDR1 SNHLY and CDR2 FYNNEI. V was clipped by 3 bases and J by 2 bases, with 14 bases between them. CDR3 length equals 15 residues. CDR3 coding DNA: TGTGCCAGCAGTGACCCCGGCCACATTGCCTACGAGCAGTACTTC. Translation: CASSDPGHIAYEQYF.

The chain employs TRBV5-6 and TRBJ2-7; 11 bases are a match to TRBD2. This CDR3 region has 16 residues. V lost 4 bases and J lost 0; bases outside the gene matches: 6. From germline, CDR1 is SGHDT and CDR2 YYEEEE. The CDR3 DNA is TGTGCCAGCAGCCAGGGACTAGCGGTAAACTCCTACGAGCAGTACTTC. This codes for CASSQGLAVNSYEQYF.

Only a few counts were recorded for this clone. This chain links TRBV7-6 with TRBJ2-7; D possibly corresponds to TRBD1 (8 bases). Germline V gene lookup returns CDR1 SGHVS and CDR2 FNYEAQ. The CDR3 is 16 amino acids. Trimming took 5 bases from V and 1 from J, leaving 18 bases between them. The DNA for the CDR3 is TGTGCCAGCAGCCCTAGCGGACAGGGTAGGTCCTACGAGCAGTACTTC. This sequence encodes CASSPSGQGRSYEQYF.